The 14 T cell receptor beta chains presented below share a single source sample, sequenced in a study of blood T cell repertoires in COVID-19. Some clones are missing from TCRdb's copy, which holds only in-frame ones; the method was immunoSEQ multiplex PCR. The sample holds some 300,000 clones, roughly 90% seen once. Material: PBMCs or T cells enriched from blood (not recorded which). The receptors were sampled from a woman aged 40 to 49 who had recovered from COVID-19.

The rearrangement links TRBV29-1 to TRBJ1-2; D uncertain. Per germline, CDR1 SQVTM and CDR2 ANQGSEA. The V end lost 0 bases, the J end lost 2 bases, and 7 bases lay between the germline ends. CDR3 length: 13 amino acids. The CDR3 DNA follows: TGCAGCGTTGAAGATCACACCAACTATGGCTACACCTTC. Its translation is CSVEDHTNYGYTF.

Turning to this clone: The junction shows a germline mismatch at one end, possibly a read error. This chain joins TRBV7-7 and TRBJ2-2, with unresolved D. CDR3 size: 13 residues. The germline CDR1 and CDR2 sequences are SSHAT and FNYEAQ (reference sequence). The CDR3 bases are TGTGCTAGCAGCTTAGCCGAGACCGGGGAGCTGTTTTTT. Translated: CASSLAETGELFF.

The CDR3 loop reads CASSSTGGGHYGYTF. For the CDR3, the DNA is TGTGCCAGCAGCTCCACAGGGGGAGGTCACTATGGCTACACCTTC. This chain links TRBV5-4 with TRBJ1-2; TRBD1 aligns across 8 bases. CDR1 SGHNT and CDR2 YYREEE come from the germline V gene (reference sequence). This CDR3 comprises 15 residues. J was trimmed by 3 bases and V by 3 bases; bases with no gene match: 7.

CDR3 residues: CASSLLNEKLFF. The DNA for the CDR3 is TGCGCCAGCAGCCTCCTCAATGAAAAACTGTTTTTT. V gene TRBV4-1 combines with J gene TRBJ1-4; the D is unclear. The CDR3 spans 12 residues. Per germline, CDR1 MGHRA and CDR2 YSYEKL. V shed 4 bases and J shed 5 bases, with 5 bases lying between them.

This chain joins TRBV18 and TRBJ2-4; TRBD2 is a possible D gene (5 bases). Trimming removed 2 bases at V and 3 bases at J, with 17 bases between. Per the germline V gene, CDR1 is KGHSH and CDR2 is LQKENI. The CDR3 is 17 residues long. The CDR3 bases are TGTGCCAGCTCACCAGGCGGACTGGCTGGTGTCAAAAACATTCAGTACTTC. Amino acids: CASSPGGLAGVKNIQYF.

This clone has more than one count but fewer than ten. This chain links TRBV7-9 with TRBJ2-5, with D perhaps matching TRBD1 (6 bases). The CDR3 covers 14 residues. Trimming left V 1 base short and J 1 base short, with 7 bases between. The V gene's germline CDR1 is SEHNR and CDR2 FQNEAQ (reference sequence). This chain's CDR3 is CASSLGTAQETQYF. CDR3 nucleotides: TGTGCCAGCAGCTTAGGGACAGCCCAAGAGACCCAGTACTTC. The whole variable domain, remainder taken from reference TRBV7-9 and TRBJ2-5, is DTGVSQNPRHKITKRGQNVTFRCDPISEHNRLYWYRQTLGQGPEFLTYFQNEAQLEKSRLLSDRFSAERPKGSFSTLEIQRTEQGDSAMYLCASSLGTAQETQYFGPGTRLLVL.

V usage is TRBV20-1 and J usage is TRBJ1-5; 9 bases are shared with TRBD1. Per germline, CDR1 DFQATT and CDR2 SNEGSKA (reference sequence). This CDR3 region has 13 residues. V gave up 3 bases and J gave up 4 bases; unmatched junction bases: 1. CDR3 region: CSASGTGNQPQHF. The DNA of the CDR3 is TGCAGTGCTAGTGGGACAGGGAATCAGCCCCAGCATTTT.

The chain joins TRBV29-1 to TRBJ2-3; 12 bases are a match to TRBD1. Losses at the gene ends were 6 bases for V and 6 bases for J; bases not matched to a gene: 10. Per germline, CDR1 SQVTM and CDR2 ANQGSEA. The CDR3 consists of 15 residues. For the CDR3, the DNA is TGCAGCGTAAAGGGGGACAGGGGGCCTAAGGATACGCAGTATTTT. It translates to CSVKGDRGPKDTQYF.

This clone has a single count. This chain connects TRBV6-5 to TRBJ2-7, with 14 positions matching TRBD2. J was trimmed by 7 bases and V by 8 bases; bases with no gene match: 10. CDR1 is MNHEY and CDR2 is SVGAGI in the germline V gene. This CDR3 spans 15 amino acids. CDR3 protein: CASQVGLAGGFEQYF. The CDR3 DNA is TGTGCCAGCCAAGTCGGACTAGCGGGGGGATTTGAGCAGTACTTC.

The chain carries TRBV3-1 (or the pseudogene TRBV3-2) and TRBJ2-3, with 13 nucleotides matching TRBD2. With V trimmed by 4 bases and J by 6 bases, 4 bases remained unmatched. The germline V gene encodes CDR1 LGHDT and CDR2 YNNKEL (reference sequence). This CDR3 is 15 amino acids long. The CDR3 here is CASSPRTSGSDTQYF. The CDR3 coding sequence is TGTGCCAGCAGCCCCCGGACTAGCGGGAGTGATACGCAGTATTTT.

The CDR3 nucleotides read TGTGCCAGCAGTCCACTTAGCTCCTACAATGAGCAGTTCTTC. Translated: CASSPLSSYNEQFF. The V call is TRBV6-2 or TRBV6-3, the J call TRBJ2-1; no reliable D call. The V and J ends lost 5 bases and 0 bases respectively, with 8 bases between them. Germline CDR1 reads MNHEY; CDR2 reads SVGEGT. CDR3 length: 14 residues.

The CDR3 region is CASSPDRYSTDTQYF. CDR3 DNA: TGTGCCAGCAGCCCGGACAGGTACAGCACAGATACGCAGTATTTT. The chain joins TRBV7-2 to TRBJ2-3; 7 nucleotides line up with TRBD1. After removal of 5 bases from V and 0 bases from J, the junction contained 5 bases not matched to a gene. Germline CDR1 SGHTA, CDR2 FQGNSA. The CDR3 runs 15 residues.

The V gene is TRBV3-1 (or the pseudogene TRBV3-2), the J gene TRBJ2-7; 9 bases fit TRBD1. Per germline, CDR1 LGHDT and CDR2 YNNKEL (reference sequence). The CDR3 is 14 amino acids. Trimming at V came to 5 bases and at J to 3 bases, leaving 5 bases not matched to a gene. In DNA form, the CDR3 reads TGTGCCAGCAGCGCATGGGACAGGGACTACGAGCAGTACTTC. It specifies CASSAWDRDYEQYF.

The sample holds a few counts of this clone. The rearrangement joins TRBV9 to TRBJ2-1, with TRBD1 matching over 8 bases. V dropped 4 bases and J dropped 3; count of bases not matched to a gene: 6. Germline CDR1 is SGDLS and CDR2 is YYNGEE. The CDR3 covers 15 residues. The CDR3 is CASSSDRGNYNEQFF. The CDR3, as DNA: TGTGCCAGCAGCTCAGACAGGGGCAACTACAATGAGCAGTTCTTC.